The clone carrying this T cell receptor (beta chain) was observed a handful of times. The antigen remains unidentified. Vbeta (60) and Jbeta (13) primers were used in the PCR. Clones were read by immunoSEQ multiplex PCR, and TCRdb kept only the in-frame ones, dropping some. In the table there are about 120,000 clones, 7% to 9.5% of which are singletons. This specimen belongs to a study of cytomegalovirus exposure and HLA in healthy donors. Points from the study as a whole: Most of the CMV-associated TCR beta chains (in a later analysis) appeared to be HLA-restricted.

Sequencing used PBMCs. The clonotype was recovered from a woman aged 40 to 49 in good health and CMV-seropositive.

CDR3 DNA: TGTGCCAGTAGGATGCTTGGGAGGGCTTTAAATCAGCCCCAGCATTTT. It codes for CASRMLGRALNQPQHF. The chain combines TRBV19 with TRBJ1-5; D unclear. CDR3 length equals 16 residues. Germline CDR1 LNHDA, CDR2 SQIVND (reference sequence). Trimming pared 6 bases from V and 4 bases from J, leaving 19 bases between. The full variable domain, with the rest looked up from reference TRBV19 and TRBJ1-5, is DGGITQSPKYLFRKEGQNVTLSCEQNLNHDAMYWYRQDPGQGLRLIYYSQIVNDFQKGDIAEGYSVSREKKESFPLTVTSAQKNPTAFYLCASRMLGRALNQPQHFGDGTRLSIL.